Below, one TCR beta chain is given with its context. Its target is unknown. These data come from a study of blood T cells in healthy people across ages. Study outcomes and limitations: Estimated diversity, derived from one million T cells, was regarded as an underestimate.

A second about 6 to 12 cycle PCR used barcoded and J-beta primers. The yield of each sample was at least 2.5 million CDR3-containing paired-end reads. TCRdb reprocessed the 5' RACE reads with MiXCR, giving one entry per CDR3 protein. The table records 1.2 million to 1.5 million distinct CDR3 sequences, around two fifths of them present only once. CDR1 MNHEY and CDR2 SMNVEV come from the germline V gene (reference sequence). V was trimmed by 6 bases and J by 1 base, leaving 9 bases between them. The CDR3 runs 13 residues. V usage is TRBV27 and J usage is TRBJ1-1; D gene ambiguous. The sequenced sample was blood. This receptor was taken from a woman younger than 30 in good health. The CDR3, as DNA: TGTGCCAGCAGGGCCAGAGGGAACACTGAAGCTTTCTTT. As protein: CASRARGNTEAFF.